The subject of this entry is one T cell receptor beta chain. Version v3.0 of the immunoSEQ assay was performed at survey level. Target depth was about 35,000-50,000 T-cell genomes per sample. Measured with immunoSEQ multiplex PCR; TCRdb has only the in-frame clones, and not every one. Found here are about 35,000 clones, over 75% of them singletons; the top ten hold 10% to 13%. The data derive from a study of long-term antiretroviral therapy in people with HIV. Per germline, CDR1 MNHEY and CDR2 SMNVEV (reference sequence). The CDR3 consists of 12 residues. V lost 8 bases and J 2 bases, leaving 7 bases between the germline ends.

This clonotype was sampled from a man aged 18 to 35 with HIV. The genes are TRBV27 and TRBJ2-1; D is uncertain. Material: unsorted PBMCs, obtained 2.2 years after starting antiretroviral therapy. CDR3 nucleotides: TGTGCCAGCTTTGCGGCCTACAATGAGCAGTTCTTC. It codes for CASFAAYNEQFF.